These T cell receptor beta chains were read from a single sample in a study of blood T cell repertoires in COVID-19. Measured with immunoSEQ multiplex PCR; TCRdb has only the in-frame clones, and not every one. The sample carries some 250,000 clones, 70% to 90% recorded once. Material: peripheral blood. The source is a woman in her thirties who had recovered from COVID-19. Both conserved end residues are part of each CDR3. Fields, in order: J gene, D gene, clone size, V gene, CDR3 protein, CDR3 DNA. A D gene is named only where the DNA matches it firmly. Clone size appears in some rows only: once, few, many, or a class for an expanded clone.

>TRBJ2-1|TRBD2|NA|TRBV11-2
CASSPTGTSGSNEQFF
TGTGCCAGCAGCCCCACCGGGACTAGCGGGAGCAATGAGCAGTTCTTC
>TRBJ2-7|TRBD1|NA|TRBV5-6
CASSTGTGYEQYF
TGTGCCAGCAGCACCGGGACAGGATACGAGCAGTACTTC
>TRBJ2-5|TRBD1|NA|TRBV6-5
CASSYVKTGGQETQYF
TGTGCCAGCAGTTACGTAAAGACAGGGGGACAAGAGACCCAGTACTTC
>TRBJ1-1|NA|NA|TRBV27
CASSLRARLNTEAFF
TGTGCCAGCAGTTTACGAGCAAGATTGAACACTGAAGCTTTCTTT
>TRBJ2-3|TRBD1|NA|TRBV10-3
CAISEGEGQAGTDTQYF
TGTGCCATCAGTGAGGGAGAAGGACAGGCGGGCACAGATACGCAGTATTTT
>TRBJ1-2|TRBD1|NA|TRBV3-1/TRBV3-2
CASSQGQGAYYGYTF
TGTGCCAGCAGCCAAGGACAGGGGGCGTACTATGGCTACACCTTC
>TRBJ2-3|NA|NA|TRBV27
CASSLLGLGGQGSTDTQYF
TGTGCCAGCAGTTTACTGGGACTAGGGGGCCAGGGTAGTACAGATACGCAGTATTTT
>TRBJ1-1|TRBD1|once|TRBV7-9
CASSFSAGQASNTEAFF
TGTGCCAGCAGCTTTAGCGCTGGACAGGCCTCGAACACTGAAGCTTTCTTT
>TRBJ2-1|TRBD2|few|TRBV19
CASSIDLAGGDYGEQFF
TGTGCCAGTAGTATAGATCTAGCGGGGGGGGATTACGGTGAGCAGTTCTTC
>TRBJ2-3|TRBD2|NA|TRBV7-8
CASSPRQTTPGLAGDF
TGTGCCAGCAGCCCCCGACAGACGACACCGGGACTAGCCGGCGATTTT
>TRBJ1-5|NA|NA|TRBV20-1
CSASSTGLPIEPQHF
TGCAGTGCTAGTTCTACGGGACTTCCTATAGAGCCCCAGCATTTT
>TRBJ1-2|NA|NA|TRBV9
CASSQSQGGYGYTF
TGTGCCAGCAGCCAATCCCAGGGCGGCTATGGCTACACCTTC
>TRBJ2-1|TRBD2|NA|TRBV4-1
CASSQDAYLAGGYNEQFF
TGCGCCAGCAGCCAAGATGCGTACCTAGCGGGGGGCTACAATGAGCAGTTCTTC
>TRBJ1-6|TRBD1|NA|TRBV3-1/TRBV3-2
CASSRGQASNSPLHF
TGTGCCAGCAGCCGGGGACAGGCAAGTAATTCACCCCTCCACTTT
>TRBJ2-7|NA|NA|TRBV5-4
CASSRGTYEQYF
TGTGCCAGCAGCCGGGGGACCTACGAGCAGTACTTC
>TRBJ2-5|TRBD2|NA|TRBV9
CASSVGLAGIETQYF
TGTGCCAGCAGCGTCGGACTAGCCGGAATAGAGACCCAGTACTTC
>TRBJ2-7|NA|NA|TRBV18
CASSLNDSEEQYF
TGTGCCAGCTCACTAAACGACAGCGAGGAGCAGTACTTC
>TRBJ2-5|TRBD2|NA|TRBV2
CANGGLAIETQYF
TGTGCCAACGGGGGACTAGCAATAGAGACCCAGTACTTC
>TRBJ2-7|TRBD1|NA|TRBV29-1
CSVRGQGFYEQYF
TGCAGCGTTAGGGGACAGGGGTTCTACGAGCAGTACTTC
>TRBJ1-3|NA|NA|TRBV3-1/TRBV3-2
CASSQAPGSGNTIYF
TGTGCCAGCAGCCAAGCCCCAGGTTCTGGAAACACCATATATTTT
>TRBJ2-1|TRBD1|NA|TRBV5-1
CASSFSTGGYNEQFF
TGCGCCAGCAGCTTCTCGACAGGGGGGTACAATGAGCAGTTCTTC
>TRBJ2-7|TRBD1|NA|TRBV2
CASNPDRVSYEQYF
TGTGCCAGCAACCCGGACAGGGTGTCCTACGAGCAGTACTTC
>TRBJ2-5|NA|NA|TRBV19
CASSMGAGREYF
TGTGCCAGTAGTATGGGGGCAGGGAGAGAGTACTTC
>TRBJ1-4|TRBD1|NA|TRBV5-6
CASSFRGLGEKLFF
TGTGCCAGCAGCTTCAGGGGGCTAGGGGAAAAACTGTTTTTT
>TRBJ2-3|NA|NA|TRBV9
CASERLNPSTDTQYF
TGTGCCAGCGAGAGGCTTAACCCTAGCACAGATACGCAGTATTTT
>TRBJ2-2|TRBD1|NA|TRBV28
CASKMGQSPTGELFF
TGTGCCAGCAAAATGGGACAGTCGCCCACCGGGGAGCTGTTTTTT
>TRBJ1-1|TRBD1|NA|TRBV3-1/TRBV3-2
CASSQTGGGILNTEAFF
TGTGCCAGCAGCCAGACAGGGGGCGGAATTTTGAACACTGAAGCTTTCTTT
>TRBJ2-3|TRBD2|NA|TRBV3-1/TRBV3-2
CASSQDVRLAGTDTQYF
TGTGCCAGCAGCCAAGATGTAAGACTAGCGGGGACAGATACGCAGTATTTT
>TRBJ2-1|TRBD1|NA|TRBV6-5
CASRGTGPYNEQFF
TGTGCCAGCAGGGGGACAGGACCGTACAATGAGCAGTTCTTC
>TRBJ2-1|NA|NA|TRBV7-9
CASSLQGAGAYNEQFF
TGTGCCAGCAGCTTACAGGGGGCGGGGGCCTACAATGAGCAGTTCTTC
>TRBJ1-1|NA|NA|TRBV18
CASSPDSFGTEAFF
TGTGCCAGCTCACCGGACAGTTTTGGCACTGAAGCTTTCTTT
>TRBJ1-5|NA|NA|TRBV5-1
CASSQAPRTAGQPQHF
TGCGCCAGCAGCCAGGCACCCAGGACAGCCGGTCAGCCCCAGCATTTT
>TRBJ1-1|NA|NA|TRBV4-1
CASSQGTAAGTEAFF
TGCGCCAGCAGCCAAGGGACAGCTGCGGGCACTGAAGCTTTCTTT
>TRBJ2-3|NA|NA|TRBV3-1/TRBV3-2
CASSPSTFGADTQYF
TGTGCCAGCAGCCCAAGTACTTTTGGGGCGGATACGCAGTATTTT
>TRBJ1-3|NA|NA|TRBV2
CASSDGNGSGNTIYF
TGTGCCAGCAGTGACGGGAACGGCTCTGGAAACACCATATATTTT
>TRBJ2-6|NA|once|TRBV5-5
CASCAVGTGANVLTF
TGTGCCAGTTGCGCGGTGGGTACTGGGGCCAACGTCCTGACTTTC
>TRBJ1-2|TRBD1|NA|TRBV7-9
CASSSGTATYGYTF
TGTGCCAGCAGCTCAGGGACAGCCACATATGGCTACACCTTC
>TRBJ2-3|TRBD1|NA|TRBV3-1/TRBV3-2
CASSQESRAGGVDTQYF
TGTGCCAGCAGCCAAGAGAGCCGGGCAGGGGGAGTAGATACGCAGTATTTT
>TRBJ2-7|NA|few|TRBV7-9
CASSSLLPYEQYF
TGTGCCAGCAGCTCCCTTCTCCCCTACGAGCAGTACTTC
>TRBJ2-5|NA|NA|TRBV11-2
CASSLGQLNQETQYF
TGTGCCAGCAGCTTAGGACAGCTAAACCAAGAGACCCAGTACTTC
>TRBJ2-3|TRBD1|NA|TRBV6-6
CASSYLQGAGGDTQYF
TGTGCCAGCAGTTACTTACAGGGGGCAGGAGGAGATACGCAGTATTTT
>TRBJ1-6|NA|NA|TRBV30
CAWGGLYSPLHF
TGTGCCTGGGGAGGGCTTTATTCACCCCTCCACTTT
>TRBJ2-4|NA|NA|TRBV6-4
CASRHPGRGKNIQYF
TGTGCCAGCAGGCACCCAGGACGGGGCAAAAACATTCAGTACTTC